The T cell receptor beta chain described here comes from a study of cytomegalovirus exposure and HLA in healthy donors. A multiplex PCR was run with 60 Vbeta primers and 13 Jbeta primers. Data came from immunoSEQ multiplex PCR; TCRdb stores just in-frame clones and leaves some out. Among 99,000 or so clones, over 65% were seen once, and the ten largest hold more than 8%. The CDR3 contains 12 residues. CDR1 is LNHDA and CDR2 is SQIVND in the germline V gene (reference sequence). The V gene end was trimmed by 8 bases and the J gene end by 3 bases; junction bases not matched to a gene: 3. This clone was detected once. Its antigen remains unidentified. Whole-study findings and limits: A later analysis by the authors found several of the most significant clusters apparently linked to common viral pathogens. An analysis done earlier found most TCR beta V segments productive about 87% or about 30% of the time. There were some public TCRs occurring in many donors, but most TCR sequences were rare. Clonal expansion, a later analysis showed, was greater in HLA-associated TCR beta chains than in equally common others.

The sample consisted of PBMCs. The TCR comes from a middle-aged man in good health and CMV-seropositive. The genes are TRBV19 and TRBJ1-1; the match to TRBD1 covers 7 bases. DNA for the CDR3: TGTGCCAGTTCCAGGGGGGACACTGAAGCTTTCTTT. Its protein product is CASSRGDTEAFF.